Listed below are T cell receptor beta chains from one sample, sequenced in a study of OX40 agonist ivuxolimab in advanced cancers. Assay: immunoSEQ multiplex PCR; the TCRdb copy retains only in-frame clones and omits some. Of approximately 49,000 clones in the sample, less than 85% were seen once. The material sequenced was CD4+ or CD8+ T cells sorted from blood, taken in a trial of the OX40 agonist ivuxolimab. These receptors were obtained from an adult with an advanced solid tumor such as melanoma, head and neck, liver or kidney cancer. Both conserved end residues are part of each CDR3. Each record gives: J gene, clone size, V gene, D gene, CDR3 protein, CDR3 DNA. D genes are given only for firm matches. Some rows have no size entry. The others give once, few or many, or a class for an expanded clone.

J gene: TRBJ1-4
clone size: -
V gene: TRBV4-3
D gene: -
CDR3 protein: CASSQDPKDEKLFF
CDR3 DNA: TGCGCCAGCAGCCAAGATCCCAAGGATGAAAAACTGTTTTTT

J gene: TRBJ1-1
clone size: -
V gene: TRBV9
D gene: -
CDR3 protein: CASSGTGGKAFF
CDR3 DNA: TGTGCCAGCAGCGGGACGGGCGGGAAAGCTTTCTTT

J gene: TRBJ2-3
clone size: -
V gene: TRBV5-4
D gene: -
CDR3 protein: CASSYDGGLITDTQYF
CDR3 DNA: TGTGCCAGCAGCTATGACGGAGGACTGATCACAGATACGCAGTATTTT

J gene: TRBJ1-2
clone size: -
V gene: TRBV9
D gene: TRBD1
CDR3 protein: CASSVDRAISSYGYTF
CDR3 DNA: TGTGCCAGCAGCGTGGACAGGGCCATCTCAAGCTATGGCTACACCTTC

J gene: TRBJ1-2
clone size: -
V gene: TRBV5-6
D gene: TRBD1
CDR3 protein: CASSLVRTGSRTLNYGYTF
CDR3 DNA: TGTGCCAGCAGCTTGGTGCGGACAGGGTCACGGACACTGAACTATGGCTACACCTTC

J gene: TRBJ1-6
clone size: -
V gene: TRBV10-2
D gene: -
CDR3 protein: CASSEGSPLHF
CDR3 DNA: TGCGCCAGCAGTGAAGGGTCACCCCTCCACTTT

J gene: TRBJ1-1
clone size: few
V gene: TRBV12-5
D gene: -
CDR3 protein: CASGLEGAEAFF
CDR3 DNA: TGTGCTAGTGGTTTAGAGGGGGCTGAAGCTTTCTTT

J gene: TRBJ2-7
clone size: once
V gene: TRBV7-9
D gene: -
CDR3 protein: CASSSGEYEQYF
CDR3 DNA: TGTGCCAGCAGCTCTGGGGAGTACGAGCAGTACTTC

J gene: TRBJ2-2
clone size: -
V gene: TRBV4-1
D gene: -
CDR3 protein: CASTATGELFF
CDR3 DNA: TGCGCCAGCACCGCAACCGGGGAGCTGTTTTTT

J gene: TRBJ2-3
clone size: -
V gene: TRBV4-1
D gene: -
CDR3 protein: CASSQDPAQDTQYF
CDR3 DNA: TGCGCCAGCAGCCAAGACCCTGCCCAAGATACGCAGTATTTT

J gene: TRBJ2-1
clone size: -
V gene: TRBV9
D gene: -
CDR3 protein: CASSVDLYNEQFF
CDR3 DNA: TGTGCCAGCAGCGTAGACCTCTACAATGAGCAGTTCTTC

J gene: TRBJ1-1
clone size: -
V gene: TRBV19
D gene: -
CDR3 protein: CASTADTEAFF
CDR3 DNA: TGTGCCAGTACTGCTGACACTGAAGCTTTCTTT

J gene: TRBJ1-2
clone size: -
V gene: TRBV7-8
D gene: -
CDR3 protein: CASSQHQGPAYGYTF
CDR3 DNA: TGTGCCAGCAGCCAACACCAAGGGCCTGCCTATGGCTACACCTTC

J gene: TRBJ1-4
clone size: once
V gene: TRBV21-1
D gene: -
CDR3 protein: CASSKGQSNEKLFF
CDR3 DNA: TGTGCCAGCAGCAAAGGTCAATCTAATGAAAAACTGTTTTTT

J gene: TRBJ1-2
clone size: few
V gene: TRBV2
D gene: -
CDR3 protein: CASNGGPYGYTF
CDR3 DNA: TGTGCCAGCAATGGGGGTCCCTATGGCTACACCTTC

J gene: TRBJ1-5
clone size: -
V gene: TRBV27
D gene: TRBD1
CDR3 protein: CATSQGASDQPQHF
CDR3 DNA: TGTGCCACCTCACAGGGGGCGAGTGATCAGCCCCAGCATTTT

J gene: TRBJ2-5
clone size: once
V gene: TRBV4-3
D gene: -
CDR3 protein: CASSPTGHQETQYF
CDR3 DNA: TGCGCCAGCAGCCCCACAGGGCACCAAGAGACCCAGTACTTC

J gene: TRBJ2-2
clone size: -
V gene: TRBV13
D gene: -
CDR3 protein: CASSPQGTANTGELFF
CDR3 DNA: TGTGCCAGCAGCCCACAGGGAACCGCGAACACCGGGGAGCTGTTTTTT

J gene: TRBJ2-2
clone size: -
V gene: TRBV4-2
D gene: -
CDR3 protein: CASSQEGWGPAPNTGELFF
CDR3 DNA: TGTGCCAGCAGCCAAGAGGGTTGGGGACCCGCACCGAACACCGGGGAGCTGTTTTTT

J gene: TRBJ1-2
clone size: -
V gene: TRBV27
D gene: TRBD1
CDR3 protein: CASSLGTGGRYGYTF
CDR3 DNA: TGTGCCAGCAGTCTCGGGACAGGGGGAAGGTATGGCTACACCTTC

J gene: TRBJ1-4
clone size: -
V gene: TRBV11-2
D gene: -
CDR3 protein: CASSPDVRGEKLFF
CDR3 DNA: TGTGCCAGCAGCCCGGACGTACGCGGGGAAAAACTGTTTTTT

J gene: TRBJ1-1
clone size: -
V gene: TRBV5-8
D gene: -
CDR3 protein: CASSLGVQNTEAFF
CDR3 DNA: TGTGCCAGCAGCTTGGGGGTACAGAACACTGAAGCTTTCTTT

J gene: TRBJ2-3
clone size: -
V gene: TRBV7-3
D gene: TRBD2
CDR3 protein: CASSSSSGVLDTQYF
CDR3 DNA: TGTGCCAGCAGCTCCTCTAGCGGGGTGTTAGATACGCAGTATTTT

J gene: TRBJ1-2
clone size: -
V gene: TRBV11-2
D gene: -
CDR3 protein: CASSLGGRYGYTF
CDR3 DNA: TGTGCCAGCAGCTTAGGGGGGAGGTATGGCTACACCTTC

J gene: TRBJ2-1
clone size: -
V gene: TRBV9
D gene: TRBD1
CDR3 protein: CASSAPRTGGFYNEQFF
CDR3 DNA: TGTGCCAGCAGCGCGCCCCGGACAGGGGGCTTCTACAATGAGCAGTTCTTC

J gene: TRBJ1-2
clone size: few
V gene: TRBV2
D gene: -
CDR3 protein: CAAPTGGFYTF
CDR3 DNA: TGTGCCGCCCCGACCGGGGGATTCTACACCTTC

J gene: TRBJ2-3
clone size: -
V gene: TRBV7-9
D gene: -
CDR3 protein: CASSSDRSDTQYF
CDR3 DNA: TGTGCCAGCAGCTCGGACAGATCAGATACGCAGTATTTT

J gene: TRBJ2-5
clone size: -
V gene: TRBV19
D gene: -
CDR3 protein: CASGRAGETQYF
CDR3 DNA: TGTGCCAGTGGCAGAGCAGGGGAGACCCAGTACTTC

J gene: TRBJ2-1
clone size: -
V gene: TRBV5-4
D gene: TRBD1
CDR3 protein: CASSLRGAGGNNEQFF
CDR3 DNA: TGTGCCAGCAGCTTGCGTGGAGCAGGGGGAAACAATGAGCAGTTCTTC

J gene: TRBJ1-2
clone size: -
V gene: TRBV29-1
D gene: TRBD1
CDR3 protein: CSVIAGEGAYYGYTF
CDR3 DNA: TGCAGCGTTATAGCAGGGGAGGGGGCTTACTATGGCTACACCTTC

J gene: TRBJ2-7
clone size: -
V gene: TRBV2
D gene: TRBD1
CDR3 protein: CASSPPGQSYEQYF
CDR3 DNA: TGTGCCAGCAGTCCCCCGGGACAGTCCTACGAGCAGTACTTC

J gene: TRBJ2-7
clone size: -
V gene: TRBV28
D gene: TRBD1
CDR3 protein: CASSPDRDRPREQYF
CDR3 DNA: TGTGCCAGCAGCCCGGACCGGGACAGGCCTCGGGAGCAGTACTTC

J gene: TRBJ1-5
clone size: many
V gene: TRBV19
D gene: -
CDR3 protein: CASSIGYSNQPQHF
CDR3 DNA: TGTGCCAGTAGTATCGGGTATAGCAATCAGCCCCAGCATTTT

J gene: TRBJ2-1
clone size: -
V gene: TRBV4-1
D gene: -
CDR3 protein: CASRPTGRIDEQFF
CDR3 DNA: TGCGCCAGCAGACCTACAGGGAGGATTGATGAGCAGTTCTTC

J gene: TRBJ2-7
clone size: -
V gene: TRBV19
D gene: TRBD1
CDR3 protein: CASSIAPGGPYEQYF
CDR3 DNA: TGTGCCAGTAGTATAGCCCCAGGGGGACCCTACGAGCAGTACTTC

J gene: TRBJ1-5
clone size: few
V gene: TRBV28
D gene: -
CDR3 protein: CASSFRPGEPQHF
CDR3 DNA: TGTGCCAGCAGTTTTCGCCCGGGGGAACCCCAGCATTTT

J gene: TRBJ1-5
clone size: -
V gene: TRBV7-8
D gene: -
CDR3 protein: CASSLGQIQPQHF
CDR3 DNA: TGTGCCAGCAGCTTAGGTCAGATCCAGCCCCAGCATTTT

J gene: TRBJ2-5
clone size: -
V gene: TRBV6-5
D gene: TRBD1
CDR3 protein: CASSYGRGFQETQYF
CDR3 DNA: TGTGCCAGCAGTTACGGCAGGGGGTTTCAAGAGACCCAGTACTTC

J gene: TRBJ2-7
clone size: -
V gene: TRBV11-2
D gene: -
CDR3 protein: CASSLGAGGYEQYF
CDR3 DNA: TGTGCCAGCAGCTTAGGGGCAGGTGGGTACGAGCAGTACTTC

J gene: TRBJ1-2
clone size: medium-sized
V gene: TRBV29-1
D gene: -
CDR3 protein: CSVESWGPDGYTF
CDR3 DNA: TGCAGCGTTGAAAGCTGGGGGCCCGATGGCTACACCTTC